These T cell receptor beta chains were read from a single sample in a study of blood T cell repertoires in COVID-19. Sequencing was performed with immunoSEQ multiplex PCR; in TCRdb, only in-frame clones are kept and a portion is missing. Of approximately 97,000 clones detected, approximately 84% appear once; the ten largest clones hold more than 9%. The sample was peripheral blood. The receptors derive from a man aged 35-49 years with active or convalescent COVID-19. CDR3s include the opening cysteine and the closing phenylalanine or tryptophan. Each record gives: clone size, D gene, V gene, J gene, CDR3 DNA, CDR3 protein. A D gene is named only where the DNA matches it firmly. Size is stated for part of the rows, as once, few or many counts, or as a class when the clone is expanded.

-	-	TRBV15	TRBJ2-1	TGTGCCACCAGCATGAGGGCTAATGAGCAGTTCTTC	CATSMRANEQFF
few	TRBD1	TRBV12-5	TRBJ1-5	TGTGCTAGTGGTCCAGACAGGGAGGCCCCTCAGCCCCAGCATTTT	CASGPDREAPQPQHF
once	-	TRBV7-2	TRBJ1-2	TGTGCCAGCAGCTTAGTTCGGAACTATGGCTACACCTTC	CASSLVRNYGYTF
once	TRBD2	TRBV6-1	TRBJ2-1	TGTGCCAGCAGTGTCCTCGGCGGCGGGGGGGCGAATGAGCAGTTCTTC	CASSVLGGGGANEQFF
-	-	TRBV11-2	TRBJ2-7	TGTGCCAGCAGCTCTCTAGGAGACGGGGCCTACGAGCAGTACTTC	CASSSLGDGAYEQYF
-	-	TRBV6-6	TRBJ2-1	TGTGCCAGCAGTCGGCGCGCCGGGACACCCCGATACAATGAGCAGTTCTTC	CASSRRAGTPRYNEQFF
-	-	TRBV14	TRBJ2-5	TGTGCCAGCAGCCAAGCACAGTACCAAGAGACCCAGTACTTC	CASSQAQYQETQYF
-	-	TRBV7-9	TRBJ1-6	TGTGCCAGCAGCTTAGGGCCGTTTAATTCACCCCTCCACTTT	CASSLGPFNSPLHF
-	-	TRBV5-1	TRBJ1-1	TGCGCCAGCAGCTGGCTCCAGACCGGCGGGGGCACTGAAGCTTTCTTT	CASSWLQTGGGTEAFF
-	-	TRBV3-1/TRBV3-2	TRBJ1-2	TGTGCCAGCAGCCCCTCACCGGGACAAACTAACTATGGCTACACCTTC	CASSPSPGQTNYGYTF
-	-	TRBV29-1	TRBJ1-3	TGCAGCGTTGAAGAACTAGGGGGTTTAAACACCATATATTTT	CSVEELGGLNTIYF
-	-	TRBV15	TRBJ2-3	TGTGCCACCAGCAGGTATACAGGGTTCACAGATACGCAGTATTTT	CATSRYTGFTDTQYF
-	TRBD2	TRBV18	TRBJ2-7	TGTGCCAGCTCACCGGCCGGGACTAGCGTTATTAACGAGCAGTACTTC	CASSPAGTSVINEQYF
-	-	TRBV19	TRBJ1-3	TGTGCCAGTAGTATGCGACAATACGACTCTGGAAACACCATATATTTT	CASSMRQYDSGNTIYF
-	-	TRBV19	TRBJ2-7	TGTGCCAGTAGTATCCAGGCAGCCTCCTACGAGCAGTACTTC	CASSIQAASYEQYF
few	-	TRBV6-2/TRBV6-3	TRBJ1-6	TGTGCCAGCAGTTACGGCAGGGGCGTTGGTAATTCACCCCTCCACTTT	CASSYGRGVGNSPLHF
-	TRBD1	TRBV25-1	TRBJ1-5	TGTGCCAGCAGTTCCCGGGACAGGGGCAATCAGCCCCAGCATTTT	CASSSRDRGNQPQHF
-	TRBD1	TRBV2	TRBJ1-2	TGTGCCAGCAGTGGTCAGGGGGCTGATGGCTACACCTTC	CASSGQGADGYTF
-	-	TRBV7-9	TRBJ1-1	TGTGCCAGCACCCCAGGGGTTACTGCTGAAGCTTTCTTT	CASTPGVTAEAFF
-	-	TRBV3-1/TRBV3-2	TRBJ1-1	TGTGCCAGCAGCTACTCTAGTTCCGCTGAAGCTTTCTTT	CASSYSSSAEAFF
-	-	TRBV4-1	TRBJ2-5	TGCGCCAGCAGCCAAGGACAATTTGGCAGAATATTACAAGAGACCCAGTACTTC	CASSQGQFGRILQETQYF
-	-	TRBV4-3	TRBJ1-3	TGCGCCAGCAGCCAAGATGCAGGCAGATACTCTGGAAACACCATATATTTT	CASSQDAGRYSGNTIYF
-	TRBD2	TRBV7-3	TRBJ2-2	TGTGCCAGCAGCTCCGGACTAGCGGGGGTCAACACCGGGGAGCTGTTTTTT	CASSSGLAGVNTGELFF
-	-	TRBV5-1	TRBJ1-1	TGCGCCAGCAGCACCGGACAGATCATGAACACTGAAGCTTTCTTT	CASSTGQIMNTEAFF
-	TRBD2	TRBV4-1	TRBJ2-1	TGCGCCAGCAGCCAAGATCGGACCGGGGGGAATGAGCAGTTCTTC	CASSQDRTGGNEQFF
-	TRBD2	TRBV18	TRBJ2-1	TGTGCCAGCTCACGGACTAGCGGGGGGGCCGGTTTGTATGAGCAGTTCTTC	CASSRTSGGAGLYEQFF
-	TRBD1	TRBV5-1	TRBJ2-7	TGCGCCAGCAGCTTCGACAGGGTGGGTCACGAGCAGTACTTC	CASSFDRVGHEQYF
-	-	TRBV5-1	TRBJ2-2	TGCGCCAGCAGCCCCCGGGCGGCGGGTGACGGGGAGCTGTTTTTT	CASSPRAAGDGELFF
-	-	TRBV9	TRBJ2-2	TGTGCCAGCAGCGTCGGCGGGGTCACCGGGGAGCTGTTTTTT	CASSVGGVTGELFF
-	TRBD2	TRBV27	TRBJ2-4	TGTGCCAGCAGTCCGACTAGCGGAGGAGGGGGGGGCTCGGCTAGAGACATTCAGTACTTC	CASSPTSGGGGGSARDIQYF
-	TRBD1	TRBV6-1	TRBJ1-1	TGTGCCAGCAGTGAGTTGAGGGGGCGAAATGAAGCTTTCTTT	CASSELRGRNEAFF
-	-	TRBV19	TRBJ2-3	TGTGCCAGTAGCCCACTTGACGGACTCACAGATACGCAGTATTTT	CASSPLDGLTDTQYF
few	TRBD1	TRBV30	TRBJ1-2	TGTGCCTGGAGTGGGGACAGGCGGTATGGCTACACCTTC	CAWSGDRRYGYTF
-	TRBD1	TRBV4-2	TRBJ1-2	TGTGCCAGCAGCCAAGAGGGACAGTTTAGGGGCTATGGCTACACCTTC	CASSQEGQFRGYGYTF
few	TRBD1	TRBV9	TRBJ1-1	TGTGCCAGCAGCAAAGGGCAGGGGGTGAACACTGAAGCTTTCTTT	CASSKGQGVNTEAFF
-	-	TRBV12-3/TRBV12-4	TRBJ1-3	TGTGCCAGCATTATCTACTCTGGAAACACCATATATTTT	CASIIYSGNTIYF
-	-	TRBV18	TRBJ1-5	TGTGCCAGCTCAAGCTCAGGGGTCAATCAGCCCCAGCATTTT	CASSSSGVNQPQHF
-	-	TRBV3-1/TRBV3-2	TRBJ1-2	TGTGCCAGCAGCCACATGGGATCCGGGACAAGTGGTGGCTACACCTTC	CASSHMGSGTSGGYTF
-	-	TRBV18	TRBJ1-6	TGTGCCAGCTCCCTTTTCGACACCCTGAGCTCCTATAATTCACCCCTCCACTTT	CASSLFDTLSSYNSPLHF
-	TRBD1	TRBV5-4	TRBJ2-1	TGTGCCAGCAGCTTGGAGTGGACAGGGGACAATGAGCAGTTCTTC	CASSLEWTGDNEQFF
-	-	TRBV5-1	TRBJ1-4	TGCGCCAGCAGCTTGGACACAACTAATGAAAAACTGTTTTTT	CASSLDTTNEKLFF
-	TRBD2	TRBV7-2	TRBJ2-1	TGTGCCAGCAGCCCCTGGACTAGCGGGGGATCCTACAATGAGCAGTTCTTC	CASSPWTSGGSYNEQFF
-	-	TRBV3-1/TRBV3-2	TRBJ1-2	TGTGCCAGCAGCCCTCTGGGGGCGGACTATGGCTACACCTTC	CASSPLGADYGYTF
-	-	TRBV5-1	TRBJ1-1	TGCGCCAGCAGCTTGGCGGGAGGGGGCACTGAAGCTTTCTTT	CASSLAGGGTEAFF
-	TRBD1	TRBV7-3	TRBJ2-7	TGTGCCAGCAGCCCGGGCGCAGACAGGGCCAACGAGCAGTACTTC	CASSPGADRANEQYF
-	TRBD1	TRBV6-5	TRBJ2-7	TGTGCCAGCACCGATGACAGGGGAGGAGAGCAGTACTTC	CASTDDRGGEQYF
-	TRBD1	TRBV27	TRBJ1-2	TGTGCCAGCAGATCCCACCGGGACAGGGCTTATGGCTACACCTTC	CASRSHRDRAYGYTF
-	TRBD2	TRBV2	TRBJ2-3	TGTGCCAGCAAGGGAACTAGCGGGGTAGATACGCAGTATTTT	CASKGTSGVDTQYF
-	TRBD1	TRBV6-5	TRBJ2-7	TGTGCCAGCAGTAGGACAGGGATGGCCGAGCAGTACTTC	CASSRTGMAEQYF
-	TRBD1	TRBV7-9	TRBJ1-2	TGTGCCAGCAGCCTGACAGGGGCTGTGGGTGGCTATACCTTC	CASSLTGAVGGYTF
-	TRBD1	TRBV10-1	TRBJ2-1	TGCGCCAGCAGTTCCGACAGGGCCAATGAGCAGTTCTTC	CASSSDRANEQFF
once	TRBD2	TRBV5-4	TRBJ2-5	TGTGCCAGCAGCTTGAGGACGGGGGGGCGAGAAGAGACCCAGTACTTC	CASSLRTGGREETQYF
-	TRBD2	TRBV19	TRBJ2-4	TGTGCCAGTAGTATGAATGGACTAGCGGGAGCCAAAAACATTCAGTACTTC	CASSMNGLAGAKNIQYF
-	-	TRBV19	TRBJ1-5	TGTGCCAGTAAACAGGAGACTAGCAATCAGCCCCAGCATTTT	CASKQETSNQPQHF